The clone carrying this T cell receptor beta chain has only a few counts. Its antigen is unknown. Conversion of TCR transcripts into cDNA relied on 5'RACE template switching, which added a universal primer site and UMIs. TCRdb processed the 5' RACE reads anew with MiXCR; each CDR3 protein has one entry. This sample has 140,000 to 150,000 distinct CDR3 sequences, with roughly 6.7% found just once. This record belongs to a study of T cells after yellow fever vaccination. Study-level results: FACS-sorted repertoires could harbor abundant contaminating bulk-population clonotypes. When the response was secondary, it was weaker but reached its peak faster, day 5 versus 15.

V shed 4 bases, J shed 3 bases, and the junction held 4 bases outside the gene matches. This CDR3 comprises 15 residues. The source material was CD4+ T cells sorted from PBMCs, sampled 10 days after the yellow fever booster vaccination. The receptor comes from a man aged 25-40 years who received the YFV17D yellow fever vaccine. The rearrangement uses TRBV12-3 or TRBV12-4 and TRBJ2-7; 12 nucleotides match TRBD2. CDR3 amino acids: CASSSGLAGYYEQYF. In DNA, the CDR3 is TGTGCCAGCAGTTCTGGACTAGCGGGGTACTACGAGCAGTACTTC.